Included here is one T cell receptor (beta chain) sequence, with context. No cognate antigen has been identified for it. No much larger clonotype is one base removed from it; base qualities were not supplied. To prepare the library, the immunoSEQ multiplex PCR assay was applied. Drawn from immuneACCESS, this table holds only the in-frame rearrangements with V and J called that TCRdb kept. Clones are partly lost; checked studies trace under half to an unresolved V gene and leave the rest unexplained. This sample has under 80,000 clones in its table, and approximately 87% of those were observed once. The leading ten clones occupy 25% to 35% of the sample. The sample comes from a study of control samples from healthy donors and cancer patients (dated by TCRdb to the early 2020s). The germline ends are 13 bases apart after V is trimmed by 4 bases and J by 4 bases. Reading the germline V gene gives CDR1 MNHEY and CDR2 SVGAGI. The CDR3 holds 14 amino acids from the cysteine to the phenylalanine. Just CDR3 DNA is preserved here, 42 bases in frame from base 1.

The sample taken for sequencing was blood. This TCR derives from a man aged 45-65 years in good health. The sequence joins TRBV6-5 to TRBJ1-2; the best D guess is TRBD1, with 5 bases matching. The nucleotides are TGTGCCAGCAGTTTAACCGGGACCCCCTATGGCTACACCTTC. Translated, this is CASSLTGTPYGYTF.